This section outlines one T cell receptor (beta chain) sequence together with its context. The data stem from a study of OX40 agonist ivuxolimab in advanced cancers. The overall study: Aged about 20 to 80 with a mean of roughly 65 years, they were less than 90% male.

Repertoires were generated with immunoSEQ multiplex PCR, while TCRdb's copy carries only in-frame clones and drops some. The table lists some 30,000 clones, roughly 83% of them singletons. The timepoints at which blood was sampled were baseline, cycle 4 day 1, and cycle 7 day 1. The clonotype comes from an adult with an advanced solid tumor such as melanoma, head and neck, liver or kidney cancer. The sample here was CD4+ or CD8+ T cells sorted from blood, taken in a trial of the OX40 agonist ivuxolimab.

Here the CDR3 DNA reads TGTGCCAGTACCCCGTGGCCCTCCAGCATGCCTAATGAAAAACTGTTTTTT. Translation gives CASTPWPSSMPNEKLFF. The chain recombines TRBV19 with TRBJ1-4; D gene ambiguous. The V and J ends lost 7 bases and 3 bases respectively, with 21 bases between them. The germline CDR1 and CDR2 sequences are LNHDA and SQIVND (reference sequence). The CDR3 extends over 17 amino acids.